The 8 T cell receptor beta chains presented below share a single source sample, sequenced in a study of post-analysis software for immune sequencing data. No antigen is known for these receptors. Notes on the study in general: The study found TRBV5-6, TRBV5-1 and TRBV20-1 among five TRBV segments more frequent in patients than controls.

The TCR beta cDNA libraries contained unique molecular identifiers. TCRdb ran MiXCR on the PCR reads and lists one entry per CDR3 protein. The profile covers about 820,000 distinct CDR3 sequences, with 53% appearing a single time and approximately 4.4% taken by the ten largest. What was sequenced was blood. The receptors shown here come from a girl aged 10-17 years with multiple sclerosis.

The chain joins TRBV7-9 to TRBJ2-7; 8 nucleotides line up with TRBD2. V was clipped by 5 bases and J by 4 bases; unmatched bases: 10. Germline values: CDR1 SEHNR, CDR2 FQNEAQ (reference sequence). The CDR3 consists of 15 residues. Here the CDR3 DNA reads TGTGCCAGCAGCCCGCCAGCGGGAGACCTGTACGAGCAGTACTTC. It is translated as CASSPPAGDLYEQYF.

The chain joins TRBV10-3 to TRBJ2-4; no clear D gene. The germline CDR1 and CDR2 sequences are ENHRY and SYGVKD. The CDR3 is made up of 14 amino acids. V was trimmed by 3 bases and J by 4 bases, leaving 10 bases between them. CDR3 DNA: TGTGCCATCAGTGAACCAGGAAGAAAAAACATTCAGTACTTC. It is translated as CAISEPGRKNIQYF.

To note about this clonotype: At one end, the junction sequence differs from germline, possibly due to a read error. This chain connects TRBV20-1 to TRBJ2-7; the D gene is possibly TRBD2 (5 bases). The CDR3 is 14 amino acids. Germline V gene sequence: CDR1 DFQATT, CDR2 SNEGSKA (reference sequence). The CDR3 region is CSTSEAGFSYEQYF. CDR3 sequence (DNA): TGCAGTACTAGTGAGGCGGGCTTCTCCTACGAGCAGTACTTC.

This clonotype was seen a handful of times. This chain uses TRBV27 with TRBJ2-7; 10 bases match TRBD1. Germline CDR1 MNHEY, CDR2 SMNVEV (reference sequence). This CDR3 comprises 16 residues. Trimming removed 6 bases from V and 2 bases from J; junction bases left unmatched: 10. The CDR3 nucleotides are TGTGCCAGCAGAGTTCCGGGACAGGGGAAACCCTACGAGCAGTACTTC. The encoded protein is CASRVPGQGKPYEQYF.

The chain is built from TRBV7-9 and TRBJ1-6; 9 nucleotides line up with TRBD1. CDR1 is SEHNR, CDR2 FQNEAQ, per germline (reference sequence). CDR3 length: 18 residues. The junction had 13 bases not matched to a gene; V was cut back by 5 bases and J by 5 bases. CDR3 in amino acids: CASSESTGTGRHNSPLHF. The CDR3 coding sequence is TGTGCCAGCAGCGAATCAACGGGGACAGGGAGACATAATTCACCCCTCCACTTT.

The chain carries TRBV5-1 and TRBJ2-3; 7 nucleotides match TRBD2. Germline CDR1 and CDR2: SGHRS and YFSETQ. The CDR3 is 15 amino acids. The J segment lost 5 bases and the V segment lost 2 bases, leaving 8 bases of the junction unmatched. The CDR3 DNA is TGCGCCAGCAGCTTCAGCGGGACGAGGGAAGATACGCAGTATTTT. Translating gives CASSFSGTREDTQYF. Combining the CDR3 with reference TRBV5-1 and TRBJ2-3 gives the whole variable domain KAGVTQTPRYLIKTRGQQVTLSCSPISGHRSVSWYQQTPGQGLQFLFEYFSETQRNKGNFPGRFSGRQFSNSRSEMNVSTLELGDSALYLCASSFSGTREDTQYFGPGTRLTVL.

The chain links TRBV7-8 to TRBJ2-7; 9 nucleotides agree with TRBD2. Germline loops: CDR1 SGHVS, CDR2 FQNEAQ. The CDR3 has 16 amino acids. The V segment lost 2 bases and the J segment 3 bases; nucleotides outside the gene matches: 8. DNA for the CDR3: TGTGCCAGCAGCTTATCCCAGCGGGGGGCAAACTACGAGCAGTACTTC. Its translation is CASSLSQRGANYEQYF. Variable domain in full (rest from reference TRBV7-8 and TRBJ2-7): GAGVSQSPRYKVAKRGQDVALRCDPISGHVSLFWYQQALGQGPEFLTYFQNEAQLDKSGLPSDRFFAERPEGSVSTLKIQRTQQEDSAVYLCASSLSQRGANYEQYFGPGTRLTVT.

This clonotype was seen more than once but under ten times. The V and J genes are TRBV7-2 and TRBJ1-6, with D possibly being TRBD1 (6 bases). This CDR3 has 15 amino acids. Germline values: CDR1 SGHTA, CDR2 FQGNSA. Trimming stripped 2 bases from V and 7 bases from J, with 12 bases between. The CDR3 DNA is TGTGCCAGCAGCTTAACAGGGCCGATAAATTCACCCCTCCACTTT. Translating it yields CASSLTGPINSPLHF.